This T cell receptor (beta chain) was identified in a study of T cells in pancreatic ductal adenocarcinoma. Findings and caveats of the study: Unique clonotypes were around 8-fold more numerous in blood than in tumor. The resected cohort was biased toward the minority with early-stage disease.

Here immunoSEQ multiplex PCR was the method, and the copy in TCRdb shows in-frame clones only, minus some. The sample holds 4,800 or so clones; under 85% are singletons and the top ten take 6.5% to 9%. As for this clone: Its antigen is not known.

Germline V gene lookup returns CDR1 MDHEN and CDR2 SYDVKM. The CDR3 extends over 14 amino acids. V lost 3 bases, J lost 4 bases, and 10 bases lay in between. The selected patients with pancreatic ductal adenocarcinoma had surgery but no neoadjuvant therapy. The chain carries TRBV28 and TRBJ1-5, with D unresolved. This receptor was identified in a human donor with pancreatic ductal adenocarcinoma. The donor label of this sample is uncertain. Sequencing used pancreatic tumor tissue. This chain's CDR3 is CASSFTGPNQPQHF. CDR3 DNA: TGTGCCAGCAGTTTCACCGGGCCTAATCAGCCCCAGCATTTT.